The 19 T cell receptor beta chains presented below share a single source sample, sequenced in a study of spatial heterogeneity in lung cancer. The time point denotes: sample taken at primary tumor resection. The study's findings and limits: Counts of expanded alpha and beta TCRs within tumors tracked the tumor nonsynonymous mutation count.

TCRdb recomputed calls from the 5' RACE reads with MiXCR, one row per CDR3 protein. Of about 4,000 distinct CDR3 sequences listed, 30% to 45% are singletons. No antigen is known for these receptors. The sequenced sample was lung tumor tissue, obtained at surgery. These receptors all come from a male donor with early-stage non-small cell lung cancer.

This clonotype is labeled medium-sized. V is TRBV20-1 and J is TRBJ2-1, with D maybe TRBD1 (5 bases). The CDR3 covers 14 residues. Trimming removed 4 bases at V and 6 bases at J, with 16 bases between. CDR1 is DFQATT, CDR2 SNEGSKA, per germline (reference sequence). CDR3 sequence reads: CSAKSPGLVNEQFF. CDR3 bases: TGCAGTGCTAAGAGTCCAGGGCTGGTCAATGAGCAGTTCTTC.

This clonotype was picked up many times. The genes are TRBV28 and TRBJ2-7; D call uncertain. The ends were cut back, 5 bases at V and 1 base at J, with 12 bases in the middle. Germline values: CDR1 MDHEN, CDR2 SYDVKM. The CDR3 runs to 14 residues. The chain's CDR3 is CASSPAWRSYEQYF. The CDR3 nucleotides are TGTGCCAGCAGTCCCGCCTGGCGTTCCTACGAGCAGTACTTC.

The chain uses TRBV7-6 and TRBJ2-2; TRBD2 might be the D (6 bases). CDR1 is SGHVS, CDR2 FNYEAQ, per germline. This CDR3 is built from 17 residues. V shed 1 base and J shed 1 base, with 13 bases lying between them. CDR3 residues: CASSLVGTSVNTGELFF. The CDR3 DNA reads as TGTGCCAGCAGCTTAGTAGGGACTTCAGTGAACACCGGGGAGCTGTTTTTT.

This clonotype is large (0.1 to 1%) by share. The chain joins TRBV28 to TRBJ1-3; the match to TRBD1 covers 7 bases. V was pared by 5 bases and J by 4 bases, with 8 bases of the junction left unmatched. The CDR3 length is 15 residues. Germline V gives CDR1 MDHEN, CDR2 SYDVKM. The CDR3 nucleotides are TGTGCCAGCAGTCTCTCGGGACAGTCAGGAAACACCATATATTTT. Translated: CASSLSGQSGNTIYF. The full variable domain, completed using reference TRBV28 and TRBJ1-3, is DVKVTQSSRYLVKRTGEKVFLECVQDMDHENMFWYRQDPGLGLRLIYFSYDVKMKEKGDIPEGYSVSREKKERFSLILESASTNQTSMYLCASSLSGQSGNTIYFGEGSWLTVV.

CDR3 in amino acids: CASSQDWGNNQPQHF. The CDR3 DNA reads as TGTGCCAGCAGCCAAGATTGGGGAAACAATCAGCCCCAGCATTTT. The rearrangement uses TRBV3-1 and TRBJ1-5; no reliable D call. This CDR3 has 15 residues. CDR1 and CDR2 from the germline V gene are LGHDT and YNNKEL (reference sequence). V was cut by 0 bases and J by 3 bases, with 9 bases left in between.

The chain combines TRBV18 with TRBJ1-1; D ambiguous. Germline CDR1 is KGHSH and CDR2 is LQKENI. V was trimmed by 3 bases and J by 1 base, leaving 3 bases between them. CDR3 length equals 12 residues. CDR3 bases: TGTGCCAGCTCACCCGGGAACACTGAAGCTTTCTTT. Translated, it gives CASSPGNTEAFF.

In its sample, this clonotype is medium-sized. This chain joins TRBV4-1 and TRBJ1-2; TRBD1 is a possible D gene (6 bases). The CDR3 is 15 amino acids. The germline V and J ends were trimmed by 2 bases and 7 bases, with 17 bases remaining between them. Germline V lookup: CDR1 MGHRA, CDR2 YSYEKL. The CDR3 DNA sequence: TGCGCCAGCAGCCAACCTTTTGAACAGGGATCTGGCTACACCTTC. Encoded protein: CASSQPFEQGSGYTF.

The V gene is TRBV5-4, the J gene TRBJ2-1; possibly TRBD2 for D (5 bases). V lost 4 bases, J lost 9 bases, and 23 bases lay in between. The CDR3 contains 16 residues. Germline V gene sequence: CDR1 SGHNT, CDR2 YYREEE (reference sequence). The CDR3 protein is CASSPPGFVSVGEQFF. CDR3 nucleotide sequence: TGTGCCAGCAGCCCCCCGGGATTTGTCTCGGTGGGTGAGCAGTTCTTC.

This clonotype was detected only a few times. V gene TRBV27 combines with J gene TRBJ2-6, with unresolved D. Looked up from germline, CDR1 is MNHEY and CDR2 is SMNVEV (reference sequence). The CDR3 sequence is 15 residues long. Trimming shortened V by 9 bases and J by 0 bases, and 12 bases separated the two germline ends. The CDR3, as DNA: TGTGCCAGTGCAACCCCAATCTCTGGGGCCAACGTCCTGACTTTC. It encodes CASATPISGANVLTF. Filled out from reference TRBV27 and TRBJ2-6, the complete variable domain reads EAQVTQNPRYLITVTGKKLTVTCSQNMNHEYMSWYRQDPGLGLRQIYYSMNVEVTDKGDVPEGYKVSRKEKRNFPLILESPSPNQTSLYFCASATPISGANVLTFGAGSRLTVL.

This clonotype came up a few times. The chain combines TRBV5-1 with TRBJ2-3, with D perhaps TRBD1 (6 bases). The length of the CDR3 is 14 residues. CDR1 is SGHRS and CDR2 is YFSETQ in the germline V gene. Trimming took off 4 bases at V and 9 bases at J, with 18 bases between the two ends. CDR3 in DNA: TGCGCCAGCAGCCCGGACCGGATTAGGGGGACGCAGTATTTT. Encoded protein: CASSPDRIRGTQYF.

This clonotype was recorded at least ten times. The V gene is TRBV7-9, the J gene TRBJ1-2; 12 nucleotides align to TRBD1. The J segment lost 5 bases and the V segment lost 5 bases, leaving 9 bases of the junction unmatched. The germline CDR1 and CDR2 sequences are SEHNR and FQNEAQ (reference sequence). This CDR3 has 16 residues. CDR3 DNA: TGTGCCAGCAGCCCCGGGGGACAGGGGGCACGGTATGGCTACACCTTC. Its protein is CASSPGGQGARYGYTF.

This chain connects TRBV10-3 to TRBJ2-7, with no clear D. V was pared by 4 bases and J by 6 bases, with 10 bases between. CDR1 and CDR2 from the germline V gene are ENHRY and SYGVKD. This CDR3 region has 12 residues. CDR3 residues: CAISGGGREQYF. CDR3 in DNA: TGTGCCATCAGTGGAGGTGGGCGCGAGCAGTACTTC.

This clonotype is termed medium-sized. The chain employs TRBV27 and TRBJ2-1; no clear D. The germline V gene has CDR1 MNHEY and CDR2 SMNVEV (reference sequence). V shed 4 bases and J shed 0 bases, with 4 bases lying between them. This CDR3 contains 13 residues. The CDR3 coding sequence is TGTGCCAGCAGTTCGAGCTCCTACAATGAGCAGTTCTTC. Its protein is CASSSSSYNEQFF.

The chain couples TRBV29-1 to TRBJ2-3; 7 bases line up with TRBD2. The CDR3 extends over 10 amino acids. J gave up 5 bases and V 7 bases, and 0 bases lay outside the gene matches. Germline assignment: CDR1 SQVTM and CDR2 ANQGSEA. CDR3 nucleotide sequence: TGCAGCGGGGAGGGAGATACGCAGTATTTT. This gives the protein CSGEGDTQYF.

This clonotype is medium-sized (0.01 to 0.1%). This chain uses TRBV4-2 with TRBJ1-5; tentatively, D is TRBD1 (5 bases). V was trimmed by 1 base and J by 7 bases, leaving 20 bases between them. The CDR3 has 17 amino acids. Germline V lookup: CDR1 LGHNA, CDR2 YNFKEQ. The CDR3 DNA sequence: TGTGCCAGCAGCCAAGTCGGGGCTGGAGGGGAGGGCCAGCCCCAGCATTTT. Encoded protein: CASSQVGAGGEGQPQHF.

The rearrangement links TRBV6-1 to TRBJ2-3; no clear D gene. Germline V CDR1 and CDR2: MNHNS, SASEGT. V was trimmed by 4 bases and J by 4 bases, leaving 15 bases between them. The CDR3 extends over 15 amino acids. Written as DNA, the CDR3 is TGTGCCAGCAGTGTGGGGAAAGGATGGGCAGATACGCAGTATTTT. Protein: CASSVGKGWADTQYF.

This clonotype was seen only a few times. The V and J genes are TRBV6-1 and TRBJ1-1; 9 bases map to TRBD1. The J segment lost 3 bases and the V segment lost 4 bases, leaving 3 bases of the junction unmatched. The CDR3 consists of 14 residues. The germline gives CDR1 MNHNS, CDR2 SASEGT. This CDR3 is CASSAYRGHTEAFF. The DNA of the CDR3 is TGTGCCAGCAGTGCCTACAGGGGGCACACTGAAGCTTTCTTT.

This clonotype was seen only a few times. The rearrangement links TRBV6-5 to TRBJ2-2, with TRBD1 identical over 10 bases. The CDR3 spans 15 residues. J lost 6 bases, V lost 2 bases, and 3 bases had no gene match. Germline V gene lookup returns CDR1 MNHEY and CDR2 SVGAGI. The CDR3 spells CASSYPGTGAGELFF. CDR3 DNA: TGTGCCAGCAGTTACCCCGGGACAGGGGCCGGGGAGCTGTTTTTT.

The J gene is TRBJ2-5, the V gene TRBV7-6; D might be TRBD1 or TRBD2, each matching 6 bases. With 6 bases removed from V and 5 bases from J, the gap between germline ends came to 10 bases. The germline V gene has CDR1 SGHVS and CDR2 FNYEAQ. The CDR3 extends over 12 amino acids. As DNA, the CDR3 is TGTGCCAGCAGGGGGGGCGGGGAGACCCAGTACTTC. Protein: CASRGGGETQYF.